Reported below is one T cell receptor beta chain. This clone was seen a handful of times. Its antigen is unknown. No per-base quality is available; no much larger clone lies one base away. This sample was taken from a study of radiotherapy plus CTLA-4 blockade in lung cancer (dated by TCRdb to 2017 to 2018). With regard to the full study: Among enrolled patients, roughly 18% had an objective response and 25% to 35% reached disease control.

The investigation overall reported the following: Increased serum interferon-beta after radiation, together with early dynamic changes in blood T cell clones, were reported to be the strongest predictors of response. After treatment with radiotherapy and ipilimumab, TCR clones that originated in tumors expanded in peripheral blood.

The study tested focal radiation therapy combined with CTLA-4 blockade (ipilimumab) in patients with chemo-refractory metastatic non-small-cell lung cancer. Receptor amplification or capture employed the immunoSEQ multiplex PCR assay. TCRdb obtained this table from immuneACCESS and retained in-frame rearrangements with V and J assigned. These tables miss some clones; where compared with another copy, unresolved V genes account for less than half of the shortfall, and the remainder is unexplained. Recorded for this sample are some 90,000 clones; more than 75% of them occurred a single time. The top ten constitute more than 2% of the sample. The sequencing used peripheral blood, collected from a patient treated with radiotherapy plus ipilimumab. The sequence came from a human donor with non-small cell lung cancer who had a partial response to radiotherapy plus ipilimumab.

For the CDR3, the sequence is CATQPLAGGGPYNEQFF. The nucleotide sequence reads TGTGCCACCCAACCTCTAGCGGGAGGGGGACCCTACAATGAGCAGTTCTTC. The chain couples TRBV28 to TRBJ2-1; TRBD2 fits 12 bases in the junction. Germline trimming amounts to 10 bases on V and 2 bases on J, with 12 as the count of junction bases outside the gene matches. The germline V gene supplies CDR1 MDHEN and CDR2 SYDVKM. CDR3 length: 17 amino acids, cysteine to phenylalanine. Solely the CDR3 DNA is kept, with 51 bases framed from the first base.